This T cell receptor beta chain stems from a study of cytotoxic CD8 clonotypes in ibrutinib-treated CLL. Overall study results and limits: At ibrutinib response, clonality increased, and at progression it declined back toward baseline. Under treatment, the uncommon public clonotypes either contracted or remained stable.

TCRdb keeps only in-frame clones here, not all; method: immunoSEQ multiplex PCR. The table lists 20,000 to 30,000 clones, 68% of them singletons. The CDR3 runs 11 residues. Germline-derived CDR1 and CDR2 are PRHDT and FYEKMQ (reference sequence). V was cut by 6 bases and J by 6 bases, with 6 bases left in between. With regard to this clone: The antigen remains undetermined.

The sequenced sample was PBMCs, obtained after 24 months of ibrutinib treatment. The clonotype comes from a human donor with chronic lymphocytic leukemia. V gene TRBV13 combines with J gene TRBJ2-1; D gene ambiguous. CDR3 coding DNA: TGTGCCAGCAGTCTTTTCAATGAGCAGTTCTTC. It yields the protein CASSLFNEQFF.